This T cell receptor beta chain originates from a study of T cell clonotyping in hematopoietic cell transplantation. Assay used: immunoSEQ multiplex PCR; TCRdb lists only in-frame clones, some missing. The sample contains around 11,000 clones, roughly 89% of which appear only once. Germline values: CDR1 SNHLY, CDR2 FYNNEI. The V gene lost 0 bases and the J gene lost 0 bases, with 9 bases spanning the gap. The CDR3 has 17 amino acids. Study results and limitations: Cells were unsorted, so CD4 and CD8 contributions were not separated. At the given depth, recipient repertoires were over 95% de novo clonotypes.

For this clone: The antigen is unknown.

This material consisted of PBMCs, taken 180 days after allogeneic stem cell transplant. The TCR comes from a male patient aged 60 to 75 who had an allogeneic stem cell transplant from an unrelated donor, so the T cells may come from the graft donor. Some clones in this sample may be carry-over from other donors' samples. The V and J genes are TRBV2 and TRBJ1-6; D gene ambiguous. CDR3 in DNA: TGTGCCAGCAGTGAAGCGCTTCAGACCTCCTATAATTCACCCCTCCACTTT. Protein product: CASSEALQTSYNSPLHF.